Described below is a single T cell receptor beta chain sequence and its context. No antigen is known for it. The study used approximately 90 million PBMCs per unsorted sample for genomic DNA. This entry comes from a study of shared clonotypes between healthy human individuals. The germline gives CDR1 SQVTM, CDR2 ANQGSEA. This CDR3 is 14 amino acids long. The ends were cut back, 0 bases at V and 8 bases at J, with 14 bases in the middle. Study outcomes and limitations: The represented genetic and exposure-history diversity was limited by the small number of donors.

How the authors handled the data: ImmunoSEQ supplied junction-only sequences lacking quality scores, so filtering was different. TCRdb's table, derived via immunoSEQ multiplex PCR, lists solely in-frame clones and lacks some. D and trimming come from the DNA, and the V and J calls and clone size come from that table. The table shows 450,000 to 600,000 clones, with less than 80% occurring only once. The sequence was obtained from a woman aged 40 to 50 in good health. Some clones in this sample may be carry-over from other donors' samples. Sequenced sample: PBMCs. The V and J genes are TRBV29-1 and TRBJ2-4; perhaps D is TRBD1 or TRBD2 (5 bases each). The CDR3 DNA reads as TGCAGCGTTGAAGATCAGGGCCCGAGGGACATTCAGTACTTC. Amino acid sequence: CSVEDQGPRDIQYF.